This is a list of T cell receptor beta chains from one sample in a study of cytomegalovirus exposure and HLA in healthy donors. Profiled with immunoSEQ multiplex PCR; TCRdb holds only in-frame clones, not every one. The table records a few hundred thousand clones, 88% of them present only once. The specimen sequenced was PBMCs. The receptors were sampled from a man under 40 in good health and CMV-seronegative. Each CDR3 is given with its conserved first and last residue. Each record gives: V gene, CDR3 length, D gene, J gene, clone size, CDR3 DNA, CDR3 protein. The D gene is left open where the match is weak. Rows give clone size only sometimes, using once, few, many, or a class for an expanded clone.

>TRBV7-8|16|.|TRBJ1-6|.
TGTGCCAGCAGCTTAGCGCGGGGAGGGGCGGATTCACCCCTCCACTTT
CASSLARGGADSPLHF
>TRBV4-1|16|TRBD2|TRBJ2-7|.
TGCGCCAGCAGCCAAGGGAGGAGAGCGGGGGGCTACGAGCAGTACTTC
CASSQGRRAGGYEQYF
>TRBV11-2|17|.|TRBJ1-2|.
TGTGCCAACGATCGGACCCCCCTCGGGGGAGCTAACTATGGCTACACCTTC
CANDRTPLGGANYGYTF
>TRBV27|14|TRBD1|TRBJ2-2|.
TGTGCCAGCATAAGCAGGGGGCTGACCGGGGAGCTGTTTTTT
CASISRGLTGELFF
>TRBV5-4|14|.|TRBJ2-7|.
TGTGCCAGCAGCTTGGACCTGAGCTCCTACGAGCAGTACTTC
CASSLDLSSYEQYF
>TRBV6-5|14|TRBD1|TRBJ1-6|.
TGTGCCAGCAGACCGACAGGGGTACAGTCACCCCTCCACTTT
CASRPTGVQSPLHF
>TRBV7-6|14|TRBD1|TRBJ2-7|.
TGTGCCAGCAGCTTAGGACAGGGGGCTTATGAGCAGTACTTC
CASSLGQGAYEQYF
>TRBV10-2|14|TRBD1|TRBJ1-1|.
TGCGCCAGCAGTTGGGACAGGGGGGAGACTGAAGCTTTCTTT
CASSWDRGETEAFF
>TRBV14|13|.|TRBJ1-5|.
TGTGCCAGCAGCCCCTCATCAGGGCAGCCCCAGCATTTT
CASSPSSGQPQHF
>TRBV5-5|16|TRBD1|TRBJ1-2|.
TGTGCCAGCAGCCTATCCCGACAGGGAACTAACTATGGCTACACCTTC
CASSLSRQGTNYGYTF
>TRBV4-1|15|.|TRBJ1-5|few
TGCGCCAGCAGCCAAGATACTAGGTACAATCAGCCCCAGCATTTT
CASSQDTRYNQPQHF
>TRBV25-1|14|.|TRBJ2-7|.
TGTGCCAGCGGTGGGGCAGGGATAACTGCGAAGCAGTACTTC
CASGGAGITAKQYF
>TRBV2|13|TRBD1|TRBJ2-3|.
TGTGCCAGCCGGGGACAGGGTCGAGATACGCAGTATTTT
CASRGQGRDTQYF
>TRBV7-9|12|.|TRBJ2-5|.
TGTGCCAGCAGCCAAGCCCAAGAGACCCAGTACTTC
CASSQAQETQYF
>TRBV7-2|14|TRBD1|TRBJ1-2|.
TGTGCCAGCAGCCCCGACAGGGACCTCTATGGCTACACCTTC
CASSPDRDLYGYTF
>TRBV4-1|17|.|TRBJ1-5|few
TGCGCCAGCAGCCAAGAGAACTGGGAGGGAAGCAATCAGCCCCAGCATTTT
CASSQENWEGSNQPQHF
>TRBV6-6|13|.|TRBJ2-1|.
TGTGCCAGCAGTTCCGCCCGGGGTAATGAGCAGTTCTTC
CASSSARGNEQFF
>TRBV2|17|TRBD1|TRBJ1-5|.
TGTGCCAGCAGTGAGGGACAGCCAAGTCATAGCAATCAGCCCCAGCATTTT
CASSEGQPSHSNQPQHF
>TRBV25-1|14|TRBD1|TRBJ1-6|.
TGTGCCAGCAGTTTGGGACAGGGCGGTTCACCCCTCCACTTT
CASSLGQGGSPLHF
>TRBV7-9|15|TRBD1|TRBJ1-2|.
TGTGCCAGCAGCTTTCCGGGACAGGGAAACTATGGCTACACCTTC
CASSFPGQGNYGYTF
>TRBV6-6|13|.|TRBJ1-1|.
TGTGCCAGCAGTTACTCCAGGGGCACTGAAGCTTTCTTT
CASSYSRGTEAFF
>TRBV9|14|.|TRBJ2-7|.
TGTGCCAGCAGCGTATCCTGGGGGGGCGGCGAGCAGTACTTC
CASSVSWGGGEQYF
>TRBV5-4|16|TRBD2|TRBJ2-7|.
TGTGCCAGCAGTTCCCGCGGGACTAGCGGGGGATACGAGCAGTACTTC
CASSSRGTSGGYEQYF
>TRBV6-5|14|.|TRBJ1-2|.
TGTGCCAGCAGTTACGAGGGATTGGGCTATGGCTACACCTTC
CASSYEGLGYGYTF
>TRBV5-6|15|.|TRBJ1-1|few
TGTGCCAGCAGGAAAAGACAGCAGATGAACACTGAAGCTTTCTTT
CASRKRQQMNTEAFF
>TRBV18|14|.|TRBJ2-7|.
TGTGCCAGCTCACCAAAGAGTAAAGTCTACGAGCAGTACTTC
CASSPKSKVYEQYF
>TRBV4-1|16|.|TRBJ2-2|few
TGCGCCAGCAGCCAAGGCATGCGAGGTAGCTCCGGGGAGCTGTTTTTT
CASSQGMRGSSGELFF
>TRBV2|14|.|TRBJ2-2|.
TGTGCCAGCAGTGCTGAAAGGGGCACCGGGGAGCTGTTTTTT
CASSAERGTGELFF
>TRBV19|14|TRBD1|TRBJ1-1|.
TGTGCCAGTAGCCGGGACAGGTGGAACACTGAAGCTTTCTTT
CASSRDRWNTEAFF
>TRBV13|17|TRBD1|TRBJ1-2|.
TGTGCCAGCAGCTCACCTTCTCGACAGGGTCATGACTATGGCTACACCTTC
CASSSPSRQGHDYGYTF
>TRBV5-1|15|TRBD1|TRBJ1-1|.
TGCGCCAGCAGCTCGGGGACAGATATAAACACTGAAGCTTTCTTT
CASSSGTDINTEAFF
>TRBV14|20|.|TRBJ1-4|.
TGTGCCAGCAGCCAAGGACCGGTTGGGTTTTTAACTACAACTAATGAAAAACTGTTTTTT
CASSQGPVGFLTTTNEKLFF
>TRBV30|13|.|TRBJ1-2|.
TGTGCCCTGGACGGAGCTCGGGGATATGGCTACACCTTC
CALDGARGYGYTF
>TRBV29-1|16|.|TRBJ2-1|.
TGCAGCGTTGAAGATTGGTCAGGGCCGGGCGACAATGAGCAGTTCTTC
CSVEDWSGPGDNEQFF
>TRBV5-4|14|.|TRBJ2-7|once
TGTGCCAGCAGCTTGGTTGCAGGGGACTACGAGCAGTACTTC
CASSLVAGDYEQYF
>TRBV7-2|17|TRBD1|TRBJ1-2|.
TGTGCCAGCAGCTTAGCTTCCAACTCCGGGACAGGTGGGGGCTACACCTTC
CASSLASNSGTGGGYTF
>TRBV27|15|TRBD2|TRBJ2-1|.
TGTGCCAGCAGTTCATTCGCGGGGGGAAACAATGAGCAGTTCTTC
CASSSFAGGNNEQFF
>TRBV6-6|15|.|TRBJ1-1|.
TGTGCCAGCAACCAAAGACAGGTAATGAACACTGAAGCTTTCTTT
CASNQRQVMNTEAFF
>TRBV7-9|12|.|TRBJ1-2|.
TGTGCCAGCAGCCTCTCCAACTATGGCTACACCTTC
CASSLSNYGYTF
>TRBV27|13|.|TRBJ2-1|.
TGTGCCAGCAGTTTACGGGGCTACAATGAGCAGTTCTTC
CASSLRGYNEQFF
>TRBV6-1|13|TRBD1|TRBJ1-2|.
TGTGCCAGCAGCCGAGGACAGGGGAATGGCTACACCTTC
CASSRGQGNGYTF
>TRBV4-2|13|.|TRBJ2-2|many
TGTGCCAGCAGCCCAACAGGGACCGGGGAGCTGTTTTTT
CASSPTGTGELFF
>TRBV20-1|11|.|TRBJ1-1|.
TGCAGTGCTAGGGGGCACACTGAAGCTTTCTTT
CSARGHTEAFF
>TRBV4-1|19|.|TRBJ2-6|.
TGCGCCAGCAGCCACCCCGCGGGACAGATGAGCTCTGGGGCCAACGTCCTGACTTTC
CASSHPAGQMSSGANVLTF
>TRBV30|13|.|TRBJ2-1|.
TGTGCCTGCAGGACAGATACCGACAATGAGCAGTTCTTC
CACRTDTDNEQFF
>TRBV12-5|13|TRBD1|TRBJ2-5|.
TGTGCTAGTGGTTTAGGGACAGAAGAGACCCAGTACTTC
CASGLGTEETQYF
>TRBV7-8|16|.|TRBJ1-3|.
TGTGCCAGCAGCATATCTGGGCAGGGGCTCCTAAACACCATATATTTT
CASSISGQGLLNTIYF
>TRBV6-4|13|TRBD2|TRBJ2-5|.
TGTGCCAGCAGTGACAGCGCGGGGGGGACCCAGTACTTC
CASSDSAGGTQYF
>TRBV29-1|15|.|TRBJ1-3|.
TGCAGCGTTGATGACGGGGGGCTCTCTGGAAACACCATATATTTT
CSVDDGGLSGNTIYF
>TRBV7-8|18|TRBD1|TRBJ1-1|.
TGTGCCAGCAGCCTCCGGACAGGGTCAGGTTTTACGAGGACTGAAGCTTTCTTT
CASSLRTGSGFTRTEAFF
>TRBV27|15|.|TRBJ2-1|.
TGTGCCAGCAGTGGCTCGGGGTTCTCCTACAATGAGCAGTTCTTC
CASSGSGFSYNEQFF
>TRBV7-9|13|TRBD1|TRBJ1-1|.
TGTGCCAGCAGGAGTACAGGGGGCAAGGTAGCTTTCTTT
CASRSTGGKVAFF
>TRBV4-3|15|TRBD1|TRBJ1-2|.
TGCGCCAGCAGCCTAAGGGGGCAGCCTCTCTATGGCTACACCTTC
CASSLRGQPLYGYTF